The entry below describes one T cell receptor beta chain. Germline CDR1 SGHRS, CDR2 YFSETQ. The length of the CDR3 is 15 residues. V was trimmed by 4 bases and J by 2 bases, leaving 13 bases between them. This entry is derived from a study of blood T cell repertoires in COVID-19. Study background: The United States, Italy and Spain supplied acute and convalescent COVID-19 samples. PBMCs, B-cell-depleted T cells, or T cells provided the cDNA or gDNA that made up the material.

Some clones are missing from TCRdb's copy, which holds only in-frame ones; the method was immunoSEQ multiplex PCR. This repertoire shows about 55,000 clones, more than 90% found once; its top ten account for around 6.5%. Sequenced sample: peripheral blood. This sequence was found in a man in his forties or fifties with active COVID-19. The J gene is TRBJ2-1, the V gene TRBV5-1; D might be TRBD2 (5 bases). The CDR3 nucleotides are TGCGCCAGCAGCCTGGATGGGAGCCCCTACAATGAGCAGTTCTTC. This codes for CASSLDGSPYNEQFF.